The clone carrying this TCR beta chain was observed a few times. Researchers made TCR cDNA using 5'RACE template switching, and this step added a universal primer site and UMIs. Using its own MiXCR run on the 5' RACE reads, TCRdb lists one record per CDR3 protein. The table includes approximately 580,000 distinct CDR3 sequences, roughly a sixth detected once. The CDR3 is 14 residues long. Germline CDR1 MNHEY, CDR2 SVGEGT. The V and J ends lost 5 bases and 0 bases respectively, with 10 bases between them. The entry originates in a study of T cells after yellow fever vaccination. The material was PBMCs, obtained 5 to 6 days after the first yellow fever vaccination. The chain carries TRBV6-2 or TRBV6-3 and TRBJ2-5; D is possibly TRBD1 (5 bases). The origin of this receptor is a man aged 18 to 30 who received the YFV17D yellow fever vaccine. The CDR3 protein is CASSKTGNQETQYF. The CDR3 DNA is TGTGCCAGCAGTAAAACAGGAAACCAAGAGACCCAGTACTTC.